The rows below give T cell receptor beta chains drawn from one sample of a study of human T cells and chemical hapten exposure. TCRdb re-derived calls from the RACE reads in MiXCR, one entry per CDR3 protein. The repertoire consists of some 180,000 distinct CDR3 sequences, with around a quarter occurring once and the leading ten covering 2% to 2.5%. Source: whole blood, taken in connection with sensitization to the hapten diphenylcyclopropenone (DPC). The receptors shown here come from a woman between 40 and 55 years old with alopecia areata. Some clones in this sample may be carry-over from other donors' samples. CDR3s include the opening cysteine and the closing phenylalanine or tryptophan. The D gene is left open where the match is weak. Not all rows give a size; the values are once, few, many and, for expanded clones, a class.

>TRBV12-3/TRBV12-4|-|-|TRBJ2-1
CASSFDSAYNEQFF
TGTGCCAGCAGTTTCGACAGTGCCTACAATGAGCAGTTCTTC
>TRBV5-1|-|-|TRBJ1-5
CASSVGPHSAQHF
TGCGCCAGCAGCGTTGGACCCCACTCAGCCCAGCATTTT
>TRBV5-1|few|TRBD2|TRBJ2-7
CASSQTAGGSYEQYF
TGCGCCAGCAGCCAAACAGCGGGAGGTTCCTACGAGCAGTACTTC
>TRBV4-3|many|-|TRBJ2-1
CASSQEGLGTYNEQFF
TGCGCCAGCAGCCAAGAGGGGCTAGGCACCTACAATGAGCAGTTCTTC
>TRBV2|-|TRBD2|TRBJ2-1
CASGTRPYNEQFF
TGTGCCAGCGGGACTAGACCTTACAATGAGCAGTTCTTC
>TRBV7-6|-|TRBD2|TRBJ2-7
CASSPVGTSGYEQYF
TGTGCCAGCAGCCCAGTCGGGACTAGCGGCTACGAGCAGTACTTC
>TRBV24-1|-|TRBD2|TRBJ2-3
CATSDLTSGSADTQYF
TGTGCCACCAGTGATTTAACTAGCGGGAGCGCAGATACGCAGTATTTT
>TRBV20-1|few|-|TRBJ1-5
CSATGLINQPQHF
TGCAGTGCTACAGGGTTAATCAATCAGCCCCAGCATTTT
>TRBV7-9|-|-|TRBJ2-1
CASSLGLNNEQFF
TGTGCCAGCAGCCTCGGACTAAACAATGAGCAGTTCTTC
>TRBV7-9|-|-|TRBJ2-6
CASSLVPSSGANVLTF
TGTGCCAGCAGCTTGGTCCCCAGCTCTGGGGCCAACGTCCTGACTTTC
>TRBV11-2|few|-|TRBJ1-5
CASSSQAGVNQPQHF
TGTGCCAGCAGCTCGCAGGCGGGAGTTAACCAGCCCCAGCATTTT
>TRBV9|-|-|TRBJ1-6
CASSAPSGTDNSPLHF
TGTGCCAGCAGCGCGCCCTCCGGGACGGATAATTCACCCCTCCACTTT
>TRBV20-1|few|TRBD2|TRBJ2-5
CSARILADRETQYF
TGCAGTGCTCGGATACTAGCGGATAGAGAGACCCAGTACTTC
>TRBV7-9|few|-|TRBJ1-1
CASSAQGLMNTEAFF
TGTGCCAGCAGCGCCCAGGGCCTGATGAACACTGAAGCTTTCTTT
>TRBV7-9|few|-|TRBJ2-7
CASSLQGPEQYF
TGTGCCAGCAGCCTACAGGGTCCCGAGCAGTACTTC
>TRBV29-1|few|TRBD1|TRBJ2-5
CSVEPGQGETQYF
TGCAGCGTTGAACCGGGACAGGGGGAGACCCAGTACTTC
>TRBV4-1|-|TRBD1|TRBJ2-1
CASSQGDRGSNEQFF
TGCGCCAGCAGCCAGGGGGACAGGGGAAGCAATGAGCAGTTCTTC
>TRBV10-3|few|TRBD2|TRBJ2-1
CAISPGGIDEQFF
TGTGCCATCAGTCCGGGAGGTATTGATGAGCAGTTCTTC
>TRBV4-1|-|-|TRBJ1-5
CASSQDPRRLGNQPQHF
TGCGCCAGCAGCCAAGATCCCAGACGGCTAGGCAATCAGCCCCAGCATTTT
>TRBV10-3|few|TRBD1|TRBJ1-1
CAISGQGGSNTEAFF
TGTGCCATCAGCGGACAGGGCGGGTCGAACACTGAAGCTTTCTTT
>TRBV29-1|-|-|TRBJ1-1
CSVIRTAEAFF
TGCAGCGTTATTAGGACAGCTGAAGCTTTCTTT
>TRBV29-1|-|-|TRBJ2-2
CSVRGGYGELFF
TGCAGCGTGAGGGGGGGCTACGGGGAGCTGTTTTTT
>TRBV27|-|-|TRBJ1-1
CASSTRQSLEAFF
TGTGCCAGCAGTACAAGACAGAGTCTTGAAGCTTTCTTT
>TRBV29-1|few|TRBD2|TRBJ2-7
CSVVTSGSTYEQYF
TGCAGCGTTGTGACCAGCGGGAGTACCTACGAGCAGTACTTC
>TRBV28|few|-|TRBJ1-1
CASSLRGGSGEAFF
TGTGCCAGCAGTTTACGGGGGGGCAGCGGTGAAGCTTTCTTT
>TRBV10-3|-|-|TRBJ1-5
CAIRTDLKQPQHF
TGTGCCATCCGGACGGACCTTAAACAGCCCCAGCATTTT
>TRBV27|-|TRBD2|TRBJ2-5
CASSLFLAGGEETQYF
TGTGCCAGCAGTTTATTTTTAGCGGGAGGGGAAGAGACCCAGTACTTC
>TRBV6-2/TRBV6-3|few|-|TRBJ2-7
CASSFSREVQQYF
TGTGCCAGCAGTTTTTCGCGAGAAGTTCAGCAGTACTTC
>TRBV6-5|-|-|TRBJ2-3
CASSSGSYFTDTQYF
TGTGCCAGCAGTTCCGGTTCTTATTTCACAGATACGCAGTATTTT
>TRBV3-1|-|-|TRBJ2-7
CASSQGEQYF
TGTGCCAGCAGCCAAGGCGAGCAGTACTTC
>TRBV5-1|-|TRBD2|TRBJ2-5
CASSSGTSLVGTQYF
TGCGCCAGCAGTTCCGGGACTAGCCTTGTGGGGACCCAGTACTTC
>TRBV21-1|few|-|TRBJ2-6
CANSPEGPQSNVLTF
TGTGCCAACTCCCCCGAGGGACCCCAGTCCAACGTCCTGACTTTC
>TRBV12-3/TRBV12-4|-|TRBD1|TRBJ2-7
CASRAGQVSYEQYF
TGTGCCAGCAGGGCCGGACAGGTCTCCTACGAGCAGTACTTC
>TRBV6-6|-|-|TRBJ2-7
CASRKSGNVEGEQYF
TGTGCCAGCAGGAAGTCGGGAAACGTTGAGGGCGAGCAGTACTTC
>TRBV25-1|-|-|TRBJ2-4
CASRDEGSKNIQYF
TGTGCCAGCAGGGACGAGGGTTCCAAAAACATTCAGTACTTC
>TRBV20-1|-|-|TRBJ2-1
CSARVRSNAYNEQFF
TGCAGTGCTAGAGTTCGCTCGAATGCCTACAATGAGCAGTTCTTC
>TRBV3-1|-|-|TRBJ2-1
CASNQDRREQFF
TGTGCCAGCAACCAAGATAGGCGGGAGCAGTTCTTC